Reported below is one TCR beta chain. Its antigen is unknown. These data are taken from a study of OX40 agonist ivuxolimab in advanced cancers. Study in general: Ivuxolimab, an antibody that agonizes OX40 (CD134), was administered to the patients. Dosing consisted of intravenous ivuxolimab at 0.01 to 10 mg/kg every 2 weeks. People who had prior anti-PD-1, anti-PD-L1 or anti-CTLA-4 therapy could take part, and around 40% had some.

The CDR3 is 15 amino acids. The V gene's germline CDR1 is SGDLS and CDR2 YYNGEE. V gave up 3 bases and J gave up 1 base, with 12 bases separating them. Study-wide points: Certain nonresponders additionally had low normalized T-cell clonal expansion.

Assay: immunoSEQ multiplex PCR; the TCRdb copy retains only in-frame clones and omits some. Here the sample spans tens of thousands of clones, around four fifths being singletons. The receptor comes from an adult with an advanced solid tumor such as melanoma, head and neck, liver or kidney cancer. The rearrangement links TRBV9 to TRBJ2-3; no firm D call. Source: CD4+ or CD8+ T cells sorted from blood, taken in a trial of the OX40 agonist ivuxolimab. The CDR3 DNA reads as TGTGCCAGCAGCGGTCCGCGCGACGGCACAGATACGCAGTATTTT. This encodes CASSGPRDGTDTQYF.